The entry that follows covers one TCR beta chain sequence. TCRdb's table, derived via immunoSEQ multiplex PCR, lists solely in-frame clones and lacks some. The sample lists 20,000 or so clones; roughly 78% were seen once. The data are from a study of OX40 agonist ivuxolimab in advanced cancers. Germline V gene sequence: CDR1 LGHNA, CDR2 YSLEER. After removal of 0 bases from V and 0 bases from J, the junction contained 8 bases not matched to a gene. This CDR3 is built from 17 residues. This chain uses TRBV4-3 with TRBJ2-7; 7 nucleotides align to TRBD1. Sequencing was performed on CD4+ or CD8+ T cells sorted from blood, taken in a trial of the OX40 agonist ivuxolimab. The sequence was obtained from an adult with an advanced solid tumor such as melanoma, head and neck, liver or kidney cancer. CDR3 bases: TGCGCCAGCAGCCAAGAAAGGAGACAGGGCCTCTCCTACGAGCAGTACTTC. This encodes CASSQERRQGLSYEQYF.